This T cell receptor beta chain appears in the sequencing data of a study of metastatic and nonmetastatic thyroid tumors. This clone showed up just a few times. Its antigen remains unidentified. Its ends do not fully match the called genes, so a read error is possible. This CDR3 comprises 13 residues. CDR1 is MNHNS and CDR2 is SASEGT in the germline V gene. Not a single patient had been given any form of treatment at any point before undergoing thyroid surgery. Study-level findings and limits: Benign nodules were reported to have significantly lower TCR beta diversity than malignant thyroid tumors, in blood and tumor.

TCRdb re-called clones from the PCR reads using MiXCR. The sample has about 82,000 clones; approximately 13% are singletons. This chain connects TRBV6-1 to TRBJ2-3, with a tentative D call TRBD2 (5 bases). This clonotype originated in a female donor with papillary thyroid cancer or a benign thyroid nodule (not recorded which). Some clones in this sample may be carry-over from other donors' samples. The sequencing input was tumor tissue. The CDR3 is CASEPGFADTQYF. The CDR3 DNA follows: TGTGCCAGCGAGCCGGGGTTTGCAGATACCCAGTATTTT.